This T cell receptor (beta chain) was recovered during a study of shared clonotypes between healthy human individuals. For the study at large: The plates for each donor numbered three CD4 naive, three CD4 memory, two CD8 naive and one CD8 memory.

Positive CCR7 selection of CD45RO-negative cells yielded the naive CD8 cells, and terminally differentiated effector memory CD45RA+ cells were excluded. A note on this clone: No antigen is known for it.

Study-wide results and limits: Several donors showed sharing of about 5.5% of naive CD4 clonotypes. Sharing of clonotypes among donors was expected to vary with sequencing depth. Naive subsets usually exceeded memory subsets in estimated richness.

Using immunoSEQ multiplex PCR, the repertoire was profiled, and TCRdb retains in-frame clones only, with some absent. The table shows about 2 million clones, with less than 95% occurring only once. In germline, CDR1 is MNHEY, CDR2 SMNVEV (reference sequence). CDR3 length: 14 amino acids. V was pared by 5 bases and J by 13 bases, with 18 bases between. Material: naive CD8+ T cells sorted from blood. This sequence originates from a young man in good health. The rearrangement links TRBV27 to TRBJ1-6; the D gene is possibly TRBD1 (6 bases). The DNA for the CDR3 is TGTGCCAGCAGTCCCCAGGGGTCCTTTCCCCCCCTCCACTTT. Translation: CASSPQGSFPPLHF.